This paragraph reports one T cell receptor beta chain. The antigen remains undetermined. CDR3 length: 15 amino acids. The germline V gene encodes CDR1 MDHEN and CDR2 SYDVKM. Trimming removed 6 bases at V and 4 bases at J, with 19 bases between. cDNA libraries for TCR alpha and TCR beta, carrying sample barcodes and UMIs, came from 5'RACE with constant-segment primers. TCRdb re-derived calls from the 5' RACE reads in MiXCR, one entry per CDR3 protein. Of more than 300,000 distinct CDR3 sequences listed, 20% to 25% were seen once; the top ten hold around a fifth. This sample is part of a study of T-cell memory formation after mild COVID-19. Study at large: Largely, the TCR clusters proved donor specific.

Study-level results: There were some responding clones in pre-infection memory, which suggested that cross-reactive memory had joined. Mainly in CM and EM were contracting CD4+ clones; CD8+ were in EMRA.

J is TRBJ2-7 and V is TRBV28; maybe TRBD1 (6 bases). This clonotype was sampled from a man younger than 35 who had mild COVID-19 (a few samples of this study predate the infection). Cell type and time point are not known. Sequencing input: PBMCs or a T cell subset sorted from them (not recorded which). Here the CDR3 DNA reads TGTGCCAGCAGCCCTCCGGGACATCCTCTTTACGAGCAGTACGTC. It encodes CASSPPGHPLYEQYV.